The rows below give T cell receptor beta chains drawn from one sample of a study of shared clonotypes between healthy human individuals. Profiling relied on immunoSEQ multiplex PCR, and the TCRdb table lists in-frame clones only, not all of them. The table has 1 million to 1.2 million clones, 77% seen once. Sample: memory CD4+ T cells from PBMCs. The receptors come from a man aged 18-30 years in good health. Some clones in this sample may be carry-over from other donors' samples. CDR3s include the opening cysteine and the closing phenylalanine or tryptophan. D genes are given only for firm matches. Part of the rows lack a size; the others show once, few, many or a class for expanded clones.

TRBD1,TRBJ2-7,-,TRBV18,TGTGCCAGCTCACCACGGGACAGGTTGGGCTCTTACGAGCAGTACTTC,CASSPRDRLGSYEQYF
-,TRBJ1-1,-,TRBV9,TGTGCCAGCAGCCCTGGACAGTTCATGAACACTGAAGCTTTCTTT,CASSPGQFMNTEAFF
-,TRBJ1-2,-,TRBV28,TGTGCCAGCAGTTTTCTCTCAGGAAAGGGAGGCGGCTACACCTTC,CASSFLSGKGGGYTF
TRBD1,TRBJ2-7,-,TRBV2,TGTGCCAGCAGACTAGGACAGGACTGGAGGACCTACGAGCAGTACTTC,CASRLGQDWRTYEQYF
-,TRBJ2-1,-,TRBV15,TGTGCCACCAGCAGCGCTATTCGGCCTGGAAATGAGCAGTTCTTC,CATSSAIRPGNEQFF
-,TRBJ2-7,-,TRBV5-4,TGTGCCAGCTCCACCGTAGAAGCATACGAGCAGTACTTC,CASSTVEAYEQYF
-,TRBJ2-3,-,TRBV11-2,TGTGCCAGCAGCTTAGTTGGCAACCCGACAGATACGCAGTATTTT,CASSLVGNPTDTQYF
-,TRBJ2-7,-,TRBV27,TGTGCCAGCAGTTTATCGAAGACCTCACAGGGCTACGAGCAGTACTTC,CASSLSKTSQGYEQYF
TRBD2,TRBJ2-5,-,TRBV6-1,TGTGCCAGCAGTGAAGCAAGGCGGGAGCGAGGGGAGACCCAGTACTTC,CASSEARRERGETQYF
-,TRBJ2-2,-,TRBV12-5,TGTGCTAGTGGTTTGGATTTGGCGGTGAACACCGGGGAGCTGTTTTTT,CASGLDLAVNTGELFF
-,TRBJ2-7,once,TRBV5-1,TGCGCCAGCAGCCCGACTGGAGTAAGGCAGTACTTC,CASSPTGVRQYF
-,TRBJ1-2,few,TRBV10-3,TGTGCCATCAGTGAGGGGCCGTCCTCGGGTGACTATGGCTACACCTTC,CAISEGPSSGDYGYTF
-,TRBJ2-7,once,TRBV27,TGTGCCAGCAGTTTACCAGGGAAGAGCTCCTACGAGCAGTACTTC,CASSLPGKSSYEQYF
-,TRBJ1-1,few,TRBV7-3,TGTGCCAGCAGCTTAGGTGCTGCTAGCAACACTGAAGCTTTCTTT,CASSLGAASNTEAFF
-,TRBJ1-4,-,TRBV18,TGTGCCAGCTCGCCTTCCGGAATTAATGAAAAACTGTTTTTT,CASSPSGINEKLFF